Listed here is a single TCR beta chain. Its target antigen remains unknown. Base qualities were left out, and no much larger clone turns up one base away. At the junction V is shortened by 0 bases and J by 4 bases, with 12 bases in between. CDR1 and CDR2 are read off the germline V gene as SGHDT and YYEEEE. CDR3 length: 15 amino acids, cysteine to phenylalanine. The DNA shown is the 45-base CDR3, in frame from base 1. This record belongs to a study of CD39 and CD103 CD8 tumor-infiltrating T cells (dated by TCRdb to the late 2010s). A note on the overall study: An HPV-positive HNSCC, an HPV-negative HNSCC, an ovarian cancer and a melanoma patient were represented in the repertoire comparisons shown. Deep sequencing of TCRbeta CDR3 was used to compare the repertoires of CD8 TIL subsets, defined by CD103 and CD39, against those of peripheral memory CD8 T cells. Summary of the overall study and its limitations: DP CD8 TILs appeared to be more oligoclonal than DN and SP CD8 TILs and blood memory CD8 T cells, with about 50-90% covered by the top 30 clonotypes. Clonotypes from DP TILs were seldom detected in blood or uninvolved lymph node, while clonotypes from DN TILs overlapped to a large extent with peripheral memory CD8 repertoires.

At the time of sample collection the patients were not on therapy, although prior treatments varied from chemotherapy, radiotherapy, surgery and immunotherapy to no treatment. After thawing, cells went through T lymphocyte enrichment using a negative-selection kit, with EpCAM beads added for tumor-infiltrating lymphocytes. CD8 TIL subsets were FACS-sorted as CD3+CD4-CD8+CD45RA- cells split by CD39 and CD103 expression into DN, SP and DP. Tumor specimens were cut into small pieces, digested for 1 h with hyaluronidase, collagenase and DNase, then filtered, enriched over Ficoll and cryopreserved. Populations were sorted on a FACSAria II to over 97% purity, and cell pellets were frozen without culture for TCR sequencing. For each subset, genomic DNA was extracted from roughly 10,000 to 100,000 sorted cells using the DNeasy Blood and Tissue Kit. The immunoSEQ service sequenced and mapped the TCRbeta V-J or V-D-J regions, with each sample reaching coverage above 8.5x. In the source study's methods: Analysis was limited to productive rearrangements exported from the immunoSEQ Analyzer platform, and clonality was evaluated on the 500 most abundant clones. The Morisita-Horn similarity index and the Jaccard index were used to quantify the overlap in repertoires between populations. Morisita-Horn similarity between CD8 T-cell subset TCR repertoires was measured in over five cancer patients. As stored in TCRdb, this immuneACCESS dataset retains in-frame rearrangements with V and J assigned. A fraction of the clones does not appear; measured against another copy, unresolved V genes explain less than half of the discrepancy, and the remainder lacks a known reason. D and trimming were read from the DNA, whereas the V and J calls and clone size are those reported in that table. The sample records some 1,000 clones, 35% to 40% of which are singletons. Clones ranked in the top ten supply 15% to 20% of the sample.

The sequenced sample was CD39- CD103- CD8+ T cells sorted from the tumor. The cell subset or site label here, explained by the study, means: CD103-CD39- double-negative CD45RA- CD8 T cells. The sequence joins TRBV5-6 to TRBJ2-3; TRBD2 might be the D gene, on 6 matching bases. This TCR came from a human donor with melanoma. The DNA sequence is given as TGTGCCAGCAGCTTGGGGAGGGCCGGGGCAGATACGCAGTATTTT. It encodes CASSLGRAGADTQYF.